This T cell receptor (beta chain) is drawn from a study of long-term antiretroviral therapy in people with HIV. The authors ran the immunoSEQ assay, v3.0, at survey level. Here immunoSEQ multiplex PCR was the method, and the copy in TCRdb shows in-frame clones only, minus some. The profile shows about 33,000 clones, roughly three quarters of them singletons. The TCR originated in a woman aged 45-60 years with HIV. The sample was unsorted PBMCs, taken 3.1 years after starting antiretroviral therapy.

The CDR3 region has the DNA TGTGCCAGTAGTGCAAGAGAGAACACTGAAGCTTTCTTT. Protein: CASSARENTEAFF. The J gene is TRBJ1-1, the V gene TRBV19; no firm D call. V shed 5 bases and J shed 1 base, with 8 bases lying between them. Germline assignment: CDR1 LNHDA and CDR2 SQIVND (reference sequence). This CDR3 is built from 13 residues.